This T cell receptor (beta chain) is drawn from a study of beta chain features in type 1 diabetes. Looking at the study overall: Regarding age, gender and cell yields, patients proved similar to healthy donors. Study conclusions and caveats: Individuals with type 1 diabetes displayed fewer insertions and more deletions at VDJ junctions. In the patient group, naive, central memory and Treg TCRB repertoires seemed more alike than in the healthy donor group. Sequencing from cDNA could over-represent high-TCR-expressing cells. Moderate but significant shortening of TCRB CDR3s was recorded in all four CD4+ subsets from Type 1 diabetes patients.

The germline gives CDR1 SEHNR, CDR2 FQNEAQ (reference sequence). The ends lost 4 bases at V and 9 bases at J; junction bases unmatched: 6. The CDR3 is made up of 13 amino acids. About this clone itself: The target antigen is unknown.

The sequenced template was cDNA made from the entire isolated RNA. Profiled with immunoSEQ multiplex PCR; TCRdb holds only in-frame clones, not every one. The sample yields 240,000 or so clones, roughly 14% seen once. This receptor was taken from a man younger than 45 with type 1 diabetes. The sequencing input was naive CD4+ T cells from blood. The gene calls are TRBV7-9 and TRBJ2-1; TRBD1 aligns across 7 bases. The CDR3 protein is CASSSSGGFEQFF. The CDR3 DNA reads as TGTGCCAGCAGCTCATCAGGGGGATTTGAGCAGTTCTTC. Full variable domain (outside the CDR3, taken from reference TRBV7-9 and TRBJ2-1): DTGVSQNPRHKITKRGQNVTFRCDPISEHNRLYWYRQTLGQGPEFLTYFQNEAQLEKSRLLSDRFSAERPKGSFSTLEIQRTEQGDSAMYLCASSSSGGFEQFFGPGTRLTVL.